The sequence of this TCR beta chain was determined in a study of T cell responses to AZD1222 COVID-19 vaccine. The V and J ends lost 5 bases and 7 bases, in that order; junction bases with no gene match: 7. This CDR3 is built from 13 residues. On this clone: Its specificity is unknown.

TCRdb's table, derived via immunoSEQ multiplex PCR, lists solely in-frame clones and lacks some. Among some 92,000 clones listed, about 90% were seen once. Study-level findings and limits: Recipients of AZD1222 seropositive at baseline numbered only 5 to 7. At 160-218 and 743-854, vaccine-associated CD4 TCRs were dominant, and they spanned spike. Donors skewed white British and female; clonal diversity was possibly underestimated.

The TCR sequence derives from an adult in good health. The sequencing used peripheral blood, collected on day 0 of AZD1222 vaccination. The chain links TRBV12-3 or TRBV12-4 to TRBJ2-7; 8 positions agree with TRBD1. The CDR3 sequence is CASSPGQGREQYF. In DNA, the CDR3 is TGTGCCAGCAGTCCCGGACAGGGAAGGGAGCAGTACTTC.